This record looks at one TCR beta chain sequence and its context. The antigen is not known. In germline, CDR1 is SGHKS, CDR2 YYEKEE (reference sequence). Losses at the gene ends were 4 bases for V and 7 bases for J; bases not matched to a gene: 17. The CDR3 is 17 amino acids. PBMCs, at least 6 million per sample, were isolated. This sample was taken from a study of blood T cells in healthy people across ages. Study results and caveats: Shifts in expanded clonotypes may have been confounded by donor CMV status, which was unknown.

A sample-barcoded 5' primer and a J-beta primer mix were used in a second PCR of roughly 7 to 11 cycles. In TCRdb, the 5' RACE reads were re-called with MiXCR into one record per CDR3 protein. Among 1.5 million or so distinct CDR3 sequences listed, 42% were seen once. The TCR comes from a woman between 18 and 30 years old in good health. Input material: blood. V usage is TRBV5-5 and J usage is TRBJ1-2; TRBD1 agrees at 9 bases. CDR3 in amino acids: CASSQTVRDRESGGYTF. CDR3 sequence (DNA): TGTGCCAGCAGCCAAACCGTACGGGACAGGGAGTCGGGTGGCTACACCTTC. The whole variable domain, remainder taken from reference TRBV5-5 and TRBJ1-2, is DAGVTQSPTHLIKTRGQQVTLRCSPISGHKSVSWYQQVLGQGPQFIFQYYEKEERGRGNFPDRFSARQFPNYSSELNVNALLLGDSALYLCASSQTVRDRESGGYTFGSGTRLTVV.